The rows below give T cell receptor beta chains drawn from one sample of a study of T-cell memory formation after mild COVID-19. MiXCR, run by TCRdb on the 5' RACE reads, gives a single entry per CDR3 protein. The sample yields roughly 380,000 distinct CDR3 sequences, 28% seen once. The sample was PBMCs or a T cell subset sorted from them (not recorded which). These receptors came from an adult woman who had mild COVID-19 (a few samples of this study predate the infection). Cell type and time point are not known. Both conserved end residues are part of each CDR3. A D gene is named only where the DNA matches it firmly. Rows may omit the clone size; those that give it use once, few, many or a size class.

j_call d_call v_call clone_size cdr3_nt cdr3_aa
TRBJ2-1 TRBD2 TRBV12-3/TRBV12-4 - TGTGCCAGCAGTCCCGGACTAGCGGGAGGGCCGCACTATGAGCAGTTCTTC CASSPGLAGGPHYEQFF
TRBJ2-5 - TRBV27 few TGTGCCAGCAGTTTATTTGGGGGCAAGCAGACCCAGTACTTC CASSLFGGKQTQYF
TRBJ2-6 TRBD1 TRBV27 - TGTGCCAGCAGTTTAAGAGGGACAGGGCCCTACTCTGGGGCCAACGTCCTGACTTTC CASSLRGTGPYSGANVLTF
TRBJ2-1 - TRBV20-1 - TGCAGTGCTACCACCCCGGACAGATACAATGAGCAGTTCTTC CSATTPDRYNEQFF
TRBJ2-5 - TRBV18 - TGTGCCAGCTCACCAGGGGTGTCAGGGGCGCCTGGAGAGACCCAGTACTTC CASSPGVSGAPGETQYF
TRBJ2-1 TRBD1 TRBV20-1 few TGCAGTGCTAATCACAGGGGGCGCCTCAATGAGCAGTTCTTC CSANHRGRLNEQFF
TRBJ2-7 - TRBV5-4 - TGTGCCAGCAGCGGGCCAGGTCAAGGTGCCTACGAGCAGTACTTC CASSGPGQGAYEQYF
TRBJ2-5 - TRBV20-1 - TGCAGTGCTGGTCGGGGCACGGGAGAGACCCAGTACTTC CSAGRGTGETQYF
TRBJ2-1 - TRBV6-6 - TGTGCCAGCAGGGCCGAGGCGGGATTATTAAGTGAGCAGTTCTTC CASRAEAGLLSEQFF
TRBJ2-1 TRBD2 TRBV7-9 - TGTGCCAGCAGCCCTTGGCTAGCGGGAGGGAACAATGAGCAGTTCTTC CASSPWLAGGNNEQFF
TRBJ2-1 TRBD2 TRBV7-2 few TGTGCCAGCAGCCCCCGACTAGCGGGATCGGGTGAGCAGTTCTTC CASSPRLAGSGEQFF
TRBJ2-5 - TRBV29-1 few TGCAGCGTCGCAAAGGGATCGGTTGTCAGGGAGACCCAGTACTTC CSVAKGSVVRETQYF
TRBJ2-4 TRBD2 TRBV6-1 - TGTGCCAGCAGTGCCCCAGGACTAGCGGGGGGCACCCGATTC CASSAPGLAGGTRF
TRBJ2-7 - TRBV6-5 few TGTGCCAGCAGTTACCGGTCTAGCTCCTACGAGCAGTACTTC CASSYRSSSYEQYF